This T cell receptor beta chain is from a study of blood T cell repertoires in COVID-19. CDR3 size: 13 residues. Germline V gives CDR1 SQVTM, CDR2 ANQGSEA. Trimming removed 7 bases from V and 7 bases from J; junction bases left unmatched: 7. Sequenced by immunoSEQ multiplex PCR; TCRdb stores in-frame clones only, minus some. In the table there are about 130,000 clones, approximately 81% of which are singletons. The J gene is TRBJ1-4, the V gene TRBV29-1; 9 bases line up with TRBD1. This clonotype originated in a man aged 55-75 years with acute or convalescent COVID-19. Sequencing was performed on peripheral blood. This chain's CDR3 is CSGGGQGGEKLFF. The CDR3 nucleotides read TGCAGCGGGGGGGGACAGGGTGGTGAAAAACTGTTTTTT.